The rows below give T cell receptor beta chains drawn from one sample of a study of CD8 T cells in Susac syndrome. One entry per CDR3 protein, called by TCRdb with MiXCR from the immunoSEQ multiplex PCR reads. The data contain 250,000 or so distinct CDR3 sequences, just over 90% of them seen just once; the ten biggest clones take up around 0.072%. The source material was CD4+ T cells from PBMCs. The receptors originated from a human donor with multiple sclerosis. The CDR3 runs from the conserved cysteine through the conserved F or W. The D gene is left open where the match is weak. Clone size appears in some rows only: once, few, many, or a class for an expanded clone.

V	size	D	J	CDR3	DNA
TRBV12-3/TRBV12-4	few	NA	TRBJ1-2	CASSSTDYGYTF	TGTGCCAGCAGTTCGACTGACTATGGCTACACCTTC
TRBV2	NA	TRBD1	TRBJ2-1	CASSERGLENNEQFF	TGTGCCAGCAGTGAAAGGGGGCTAGAAAACAATGAGCAGTTCTTC
TRBV12-3/TRBV12-4	NA	NA	TRBJ1-1	CASSPATGMNTEAFF	TGTGCCAGCAGTCCGGCGACAGGAATGAACACTGAAGCTTTCTTT
TRBV29-1	NA	NA	TRBJ2-3	CSVGISTDTQYF	TGCAGCGTTGGGATTAGCACAGATACGCAGTATTTT
TRBV11-2	NA	NA	TRBJ1-1	CASSLGHLDTEAFF	TGTGCCAGCAGCTTAGGTCACCTTGACACTGAAGCTTTCTTT
TRBV29-1	once	TRBD1	TRBJ2-3	CSVVARGSSDTQYF	TGCAGCGTTGTGGCCAGGGGGTCTTCAGATACGCAGTATTTT
TRBV7-9	NA	NA	TRBJ2-2	CASRGVRLRAPNTGELFF	TGTGCCAGCAGGGGAGTCAGACTGAGGGCCCCGAACACCGGGGAGCTGTTTTTT
TRBV24-1	NA	TRBD1	TRBJ2-2	CATSDSYDRATGELFF	TGTGCCACCAGTGATTCGTACGACAGGGCGACCGGGGAGCTGTTTTTT
TRBV3-1	NA	NA	TRBJ1-5	CASSLNNQPQHF	TGTGCCAGCAGCCTCAACAATCAGCCCCAGCATTTT
TRBV3-1	NA	TRBD2	TRBJ2-5	CASSTRASGAGETQYF	TGTGCCAGCAGTACCAGGGCTAGCGGCGCTGGAGAGACCCAGTACTTC
TRBV9	NA	NA	TRBJ2-1	CASSFTPRGDEQFF	TGTGCCAGCAGCTTCACCCCCCGGGGAGATGAGCAGTTCTTC
TRBV28	NA	NA	TRBJ2-1	CASSYPGRSYNEQFF	TGTGCCAGCAGTTATCCGGGGCGCTCCTACAATGAGCAGTTCTTC
TRBV2	NA	NA	TRBJ1-6	CASSAAGHRLEPLHF	TGTGCCAGCAGTGCCGCGGGACACCGCCTTGAGCCCCTCCACTTT
TRBV19	NA	NA	TRBJ2-7	CASSMEASYEQYF	TGTGCCAGTAGTATGGAGGCTTCCTACGAGCAGTACTTC
TRBV7-9	NA	NA	TRBJ1-1	CASKGGNTEAFF	TGTGCCAGCAAGGGGGGGAACACTGAAGCTTTCTTT
TRBV7-9	NA	NA	TRBJ1-2	CASSPDGVYGYTF	TGTGCCAGCAGCCCGGACGGAGTATATGGCTACACCTTC
TRBV2	NA	NA	TRBJ2-1	CASSGDPTYNEQFF	TGTGCCAGCAGTGGGGATCCTACCTACAATGAGCAGTTCTTC
TRBV29-1	NA	NA	TRBJ2-3	CSVVARADTQYF	TGCAGCGTTGTGGCTAGGGCGGATACGCAGTATTTT
TRBV9	few	NA	TRBJ2-5	CTSSVDLASETQYF	TGTACCAGCAGCGTAGACCTAGCATCCGAGACCCAGTACTTC
TRBV28	NA	NA	TRBJ2-6	CASTETAGANVLTF	TGTGCCAGCACCGAAACCGCTGGGGCCAACGTCCTGACTTTC
TRBV12-3/TRBV12-4	NA	NA	TRBJ2-3	CASSPGMADTQYF	TGTGCCAGCAGCCCAGGGATGGCAGATACGCAGTATTTT
TRBV30	once	NA	TRBJ2-5	CAGGDSQETQYF	TGTGCCGGGGGGGACAGCCAAGAGACCCAGTACTTC
TRBV19	NA	TRBD1	TRBJ1-1	CASYDRGSTEAFF	TGTGCCAGCTATGACAGGGGTAGTACTGAAGCTTTCTTT
TRBV7-9	NA	NA	TRBJ2-1	CASSLQDLEWTYNEQFF	TGTGCCAGCAGCCTCCAGGACCTCGAGTGGACCTACAATGAGCAGTTCTTC
TRBV29-1	once	NA	TRBJ2-1	CSAGSGYEQFF	TGCAGCGCTGGTTCAGGCTACGAGCAGTTCTTC
TRBV2	NA	NA	TRBJ2-2	CASSMTTGELFF	TGTGCCAGCAGTATGACCACCGGGGAGCTGTTTTTT
TRBV3-1	NA	NA	TRBJ1-5	CASSQDAAGNGPQHF	TGTGCCAGCAGCCAAGACGCGGCCGGGAATGGGCCCCAGCATTTT
TRBV7-2	NA	TRBD2	TRBJ2-1	CASRLSPRGGNNEQFF	TGTGCCAGCCGGCTCTCCCCACGGGGGGGTAACAATGAGCAGTTCTTC
TRBV7-8	NA	TRBD1	TRBJ1-6	CASSFQGQGATNSPLHF	TGTGCCAGCAGCTTTCAGGGACAGGGGGCGACTAATTCACCCCTCCACTTT
TRBV6-6	NA	TRBD1	TRBJ1-1	CASSGGTGNTEAFF	TGTGCCAGCAGTGGCGGGACAGGGAACACTGAAGCTTTCTTT
TRBV30	NA	TRBD1	TRBJ1-1	CAWSTGQGVNTEAFF	TGTGCCTGGAGTACGGGACAGGGGGTGAACACTGAAGCTTTCTTT
TRBV20-1	NA	TRBD1	TRBJ2-5	CSALLAAGQGTGQETQYF	TGCAGTGCCCTACTTGCAGCGGGACAGGGGACGGGCCAAGAGACCCAGTACTTC
TRBV2	NA	TRBD2	TRBJ2-2	CASSWLAGGSGELFF	TGTGCCAGCAGTTGGCTAGCGGGGGGTTCTGGGGAGCTGTTTTTT
TRBV3-1	NA	TRBD2	TRBJ2-3	CASSRTSGSADTQYF	TGTGCCAGCAGCCGGACTAGCGGGAGTGCAGATACGCAGTATTTT
TRBV12-3/TRBV12-4	NA	NA	TRBJ1-1	CASSPPGPQAFF	TGTGCCAGCAGTCCCCCGGGTCCTCAAGCTTTCTTT
TRBV9	NA	NA	TRBJ1-1	CASSEGRGSEAFF	TGTGCCAGCAGCGAGGGCAGGGGCTCTGAAGCTTTCTTT
TRBV2	NA	TRBD1	TRBJ2-7	CASSEDWQGAAYIPYEQYF	TGTGCCAGCAGTGAAGACTGGCAGGGGGCGGCATACATCCCCTACGAGCAGTACTTC
TRBV12-3/TRBV12-4	NA	TRBD2	TRBJ2-1	CASSFKSIAGEPGEQFF	TGTGCCAGCAGTTTTAAATCGATAGCGGGAGAACCGGGTGAGCAGTTCTTC
TRBV5-1	NA	TRBD2	TRBJ2-3	CASSPGLAGAADTQYF	TGCGCCAGCAGCCCCGGACTAGCGGGAGCGGCAGATACGCAGTATTTT
TRBV18	NA	NA	TRBJ1-2	CASSSRRGGEDGYTF	TGTGCCAGCTCCTCCCGGAGAGGGGGAGAGGATGGCTACACCTTC